A selection of T cell receptor beta chains follows, all from one sample in a study of T cell responses to AZD1222 COVID-19 vaccine. The method was immunoSEQ multiplex PCR; TCRdb's version includes in-frame clones alone and lacks a portion of them. This sample has around 160,000 clones, with about 93% found just once. The starting material was peripheral blood, obtained on day 0 of AZD1222 vaccination. These TCRs come from an adult in good health. Both conserved end residues are part of each CDR3. D genes are given only for firm matches. Size is stated for part of the rows, as once, few or many counts, or as a class when the clone is expanded.

clone_size	v_call	j_call	d_call	cdr3_nt	cdr3_aa
.	TRBV24-1	TRBJ1-6	.	TGTGCCATATTTGACCGGGACACCGAGGTCCCTAAACCCCTCCACTTT	CAIFDRDTEVPKPLHF
.	TRBV2	TRBJ1-3	.	TGTGCCAGCAGAGAAAGCTCTGGAAACACCATATATTTT	CASRESSGNTIYF
.	TRBV28	TRBJ1-5	.	TGTGCCAGCATTCCATCGACAGGAGGGAGGCAGCCCCAGCATTTT	CASIPSTGGRQPQHF
.	TRBV20-1	TRBJ2-7	.	TGCAGTGCAAACGGGAGAAGCGAGCAGTACTTC	CSANGRSEQYF
.	TRBV18	TRBJ2-1	TRBD2	TGTGCCAGCTCACCATTAAGTCTAGCGGCTCACAATGAGCAGTTCTTC	CASSPLSLAAHNEQFF
.	TRBV7-9	TRBJ1-5	.	TGTGCCAGCAGGGCGCGGGGAAGCAATCAGCCCCAGCATTTT	CASRARGSNQPQHF
once	TRBV5-5	TRBJ1-6	TRBD1	TGTGCCAGCAGCTTGGTGGCCAGGGGGCTTTCACCCCTCCACTTT	CASSLVARGLSPLHF
.	TRBV12-3/TRBV12-4	TRBJ2-2	.	TGTGCCAGCAGCAGTAACACCGGGGAGCTGTTTTTT	CASSSNTGELFF
.	TRBV7-9	TRBJ2-7	.	TGTGCCAGCAGCTTAGCGAGGGACATCTACGAGCAGTACTTC	CASSLARDIYEQYF
.	TRBV5-1	TRBJ2-7	.	TGCGCCAGCAGCTTGGGCAGGGAGGTCTACGAGCAGTACTTC	CASSLGREVYEQYF
.	TRBV9	TRBJ2-4	.	TGTGCCAGCAGCCCGCCGGGGCCGTCCAAAAACATTCAGTACTTC	CASSPPGPSKNIQYF
.	TRBV7-3	TRBJ1-1	.	TGTGCCAGCAGCCCAGGACGGATTGAAGCTTTCTTT	CASSPGRIEAFF
.	TRBV19	TRBJ2-7	.	TGTGCCAGTAGTATGGGACAAGGGTCGCCCTGGAGTACCTACGAGCAGTACTTC	CASSMGQGSPWSTYEQYF
few	TRBV7-8	TRBJ1-6	.	TGTGCCAGCAGCACTACTTTACAGGAGAGCTCCTATAATTCACCCCTCCACTTT	CASSTTLQESSYNSPLHF
.	TRBV19	TRBJ1-1	.	TGTGCCAGTAGTATAGGTCGAGGGGAAGCTTTCTTT	CASSIGRGEAFF
.	TRBV7-8	TRBJ1-3	.	TGTGCCAGCAGCTTAGTGTCTGACTCTGGAAACACCATATATTTT	CASSLVSDSGNTIYF
.	TRBV5-4	TRBJ2-5	TRBD2	TGTGCCAGCAGCTTGAGTTACCTAGCGGGGGGCAGACAAGAGACCCAGTACTTC	CASSLSYLAGGRQETQYF
.	TRBV10-3	TRBJ2-7	TRBD2	TGTGCCATCAAGAAGGGACTAGCTGACTACGAGCAGTACTTC	CAIKKGLADYEQYF
.	TRBV9	TRBJ1-2	.	TGTGCCAGCAGCGTAGGGGAGATTGGCTACACCTTC	CASSVGEIGYTF
.	TRBV10-2	TRBJ2-5	TRBD2	TGCGCCAGCAGCCTTGGCGGGGGGGTCCAAGAGACCCAGTACTTC	CASSLGGGVQETQYF
.	TRBV2	TRBJ1-4	TRBD1	TGTGCCAGCAGTAGGGGACAGACTAATGAAAAACTGTTTTTT	CASSRGQTNEKLFF
.	TRBV19	TRBJ1-6	TRBD1	TGTGTTACACAGGGGGCTCCTAATTCACCCCTCCACTTT	CVTQGAPNSPLHF
.	TRBV7-7	TRBJ1-1	TRBD1	TGTGCTAGCAGCCCCGGACAGGTTATGAACACTGAAGCTTTCTTT	CASSPGQVMNTEAFF
.	TRBV5-1	TRBJ2-6	TRBD1	TGCGCCAGCAGCTCAGGGGGCGCTGGGGCCAACGTCCTGACTTTC	CASSSGGAGANVLTF
.	TRBV6-5	TRBJ1-3	.	TGTGCCAGCAGTAGGGTCGGGGACACCATATATTTT	CASSRVGDTIYF
.	TRBV19	TRBJ2-3	.	TGTGCCAGTAGTTTCACCGGCACAGATACGCAGTATTTT	CASSFTGTDTQYF
.	TRBV7-2	TRBJ2-2	.	TGTGCCAGCAGCTTAGCGCCGGGGGGCGGCACCGGGGAGCTGTTTTTT	CASSLAPGGGTGELFF
.	TRBV5-6	TRBJ1-1	.	TGTGCCAGCAGCTTGTCCTTTCTGTCCCCTAGTCGGAGGTCTGAAGCTTTCTTT	CASSLSFLSPSRRSEAFF
few	TRBV6-6	TRBJ2-6	TRBD2	TGTGCCAGCAGTCCCGGACTAGCGGGAAGCTCTGGGGCCAACGTCCTGACTTTC	CASSPGLAGSSGANVLTF
.	TRBV19	TRBJ2-1	TRBD1	TGTGCCAGTAGCACGGACAGGTCGTCCTACAATGAGCAGTTCTTC	CASSTDRSSYNEQFF
.	TRBV10-3	TRBJ2-7	TRBD2	TGTGCCATCAGCTCTAGCGGGGGGCCATCCGAGCAGTACTTC	CAISSSGGPSEQYF
.	TRBV24-1	TRBJ2-1	TRBD2	TGTGCCACCAGTGCCACTACTAGCGGGACAGGTGAGCAGTTCTTC	CATSATTSGTGEQFF
.	TRBV7-2	TRBJ2-3	.	TGTGCCAGCAGCTTAGCCCGAACAGATACGCAGTATTTT	CASSLARTDTQYF
.	TRBV4-2	TRBJ1-2	.	TGTGCCAGCAGCCAAGACAGTAACTATGGCTACACCTTC	CASSQDSNYGYTF
.	TRBV12-3/TRBV12-4	TRBJ1-1	.	TGTGCCAGCAGTTTGTCGGGCACTGAAGCTTTCTTT	CASSLSGTEAFF
.	TRBV20-1	TRBJ1-1	.	TGCAGTGGTAGTAAGTTAGGGCGTCACGTGAACACTGAAGCTTTCTTT	CSGSKLGRHVNTEAFF
.	TRBV15	TRBJ1-2	TRBD1	TGTGCCACCAGCAGAGAAGCGACAGGGTATGGCTACACCTTC	CATSREATGYGYTF
once	TRBV11-3	TRBJ2-3	TRBD1	TGTGCCAGCAGTAGGGAAGGTGGGACAGCCCACACAGATACGCAGTATTTT	CASSREGGTAHTDTQYF
once	TRBV11-3	TRBJ2-1	.	TGTGCCAGCAGCGCTTTCGACACCGAGCAGTTCTTC	CASSAFDTEQFF
.	TRBV15	TRBJ2-7	.	TGTGCCACCAGCAGTGTAGGAGGGGACAACTACGAGCAGTACTTC	CATSSVGGDNYEQYF
.	TRBV15	TRBJ1-5	TRBD1	TGTGCCACCAGCACCCCGACAGGGGGCGGTCAGCCCCAGCATTTT	CATSTPTGGGQPQHF
once	TRBV27	TRBJ2-1	.	TGTGCCAGCAAGGAGGTCCACAGGGAGTCGGCTGAGCAGTTCTTC	CASKEVHRESAEQFF
once	TRBV5-1	TRBJ2-1	TRBD2	TGCGCCAGCAGCCCGGGACTAGCAGATTACAATGAGCAGTTCTTC	CASSPGLADYNEQFF
.	TRBV2	TRBJ1-3	.	TGTGCCAGCAGTGAAGCTCGAGGGGTTGGAAACACCATATATTTT	CASSEARGVGNTIYF
.	TRBV27	TRBJ2-3	TRBD2	TGTGCCAGCAGCCCTAGTCCGTTGGGAGGGCGAATAGATACGCAGTATTTT	CASSPSPLGGRIDTQYF
.	TRBV7-2	TRBJ2-5	TRBD2	TGTGCCAGCAGCTTAGCGGGGACTAGCGGAAGTGAGACCCAGTACTTC	CASSLAGTSGSETQYF